These 13 T cell receptor beta chains were sequenced from one sample in a study of post-analysis software for immune sequencing data. No antigen has been identified for these receptors. Findings and limits, study-wide: A few TRBV segments appeared more often in patients than in controls, and TRBV5-6, TRBV5-1 and TRBV20-1 were among these.

TCR beta cDNA libraries included unique molecular identifiers. TCRdb ran MiXCR on the PCR reads and lists one entry per CDR3 protein. The sample carries hundreds of thousands of distinct CDR3 sequences, around 44% recorded once. Sequences were obtained from blood. These receptors were collected from a girl under 18 with multiple sclerosis.

The CDR3 region has the DNA TGTGCCAGCAGTTTCCGTCGTGTTATTGCGGGGAACAATGAGCAGTTCTTC. This translates into CASSFRRVIAGNNEQFF. This sequence joins TRBV12-3 or TRBV12-4 and TRBJ2-1; weak D call: TRBD2 (6 bases). V was shortened by 3 bases and J by 5 bases, with 20 bases between the two germline ends. The CDR3 extends over 17 amino acids.

Only a few counts were recorded for this clonotype. The rearrangement uses TRBV29-1 and TRBJ2-7, with D possibly being TRBD2 (6 bases). V lost 3 bases and J lost 0, with 12 bases in between. Germline V gene data show CDR1 as SQVTM and CDR2 as ANQGSEA. The length of the CDR3 is 14 residues. CDR3 amino acids: CSVEMGGSSYEQYF. Written as DNA, the CDR3 is TGCAGCGTTGAGATGGGGGGTTCCTCCTACGAGCAGTACTTC.

This chain joins TRBV29-1 and TRBJ2-1; TRBD1 is a possible D gene (5 bases). The CDR3 length is 11 residues. CDR1 and CDR2 (germline): SQVTM, ANQGSEA. The germline V and J ends were trimmed by 7 bases and 9 bases, with 13 bases remaining between them. The CDR3 coding sequence is TGCAGCGAAAACCAGGGTGGTGAGCAGTTCTTC. This codes for CSENQGGEQFF.

This clonotype was seen ten or more times. The rearrangement joins TRBV5-1 to TRBJ2-5; TRBD2 aligns across 10 bases. The CDR3 is 15 amino acids. Germline lookup yields CDR1 SGHRS and CDR2 YFSETQ. The ends lost 2 bases at V and 2 bases at J; junction bases unmatched: 3. The CDR3 DNA reads as TGCGCCAGCAGCTTACGGACTAGCGGACAAGAGACCCAGTACTTC. Encoded protein: CASSLRTSGQETQYF.

In this sample, this clonotype turned up a few times. A read error may account for a junction end that differs from germline. The rearrangement joins TRBV20-1 to TRBJ2-1; D gene ambiguous. CDR3 length: 13 amino acids. CDR1 DFQATT and CDR2 SNEGSKA come from the germline V gene (reference sequence). DNA of the CDR3: TGCAGTGCTCGAGATCCGGGTGCCAATGAGCAGTTCTTC. Translated: CSARDPGANEQFF.

The chain links TRBV10-3 to TRBJ1-5, with TRBD1 matching over 7 bases. This CDR3 is built from 14 residues. Germline lookup yields CDR1 ENHRY and CDR2 SYGVKD. The J segment lost 7 bases and the V segment lost 5 bases, leaving 8 bases of the junction unmatched. CDR3 sequence: CAISKSGGDQPQHF. In DNA, the CDR3 is TGTGCCATCAGTAAATCAGGGGGAGACCAGCCCCAGCATTTT.

This chain uses TRBV20-1 with TRBJ2-5; 16 nucleotides align to TRBD2. Germline V gene sequence: CDR1 DFQATT, CDR2 SNEGSKA (reference sequence). V was pared by 4 bases and J by 4 bases, with 9 bases of the junction left unmatched. This CDR3 spans 17 amino acids. CDR3 sequence: CSATGTSGGAVVETQYF. For the CDR3, the DNA is TGCAGTGCTACGGGGACTAGCGGGGGGGCCGTGGTAGAGACCCAGTACTTC.

The sample holds a few counts of this clonotype. The rearrangement links TRBV5-1 to TRBJ2-3, with a tentative D call TRBD2 (6 bases). CDR1 SGHRS and CDR2 YFSETQ come from the germline V gene. Trimming stripped 4 bases from V and 4 bases from J, with 16 bases between. The CDR3 is 15 residues long. The CDR3 bases are TGCGCCAGCAGCCCAATACGGGGGTCCGCAGATACGCAGTATTTT. It yields the protein CASSPIRGSADTQYF.

The rearrangement links TRBV29-1 to TRBJ1-1; D is uncertain. The germline V and J ends were trimmed by 0 bases and 5 bases, with 10 bases remaining between them. The CDR3 contains 13 residues. Germline V gene data show CDR1 as SQVTM and CDR2 as ANQGSEA. The CDR3: CSVEDDSGTEAFF. In DNA form, the CDR3 reads TGCAGCGTTGAAGATGATTCGGGGACTGAAGCTTTCTTT.

The chain has TRBV12-3 or TRBV12-4 and TRBJ1-5, with 8 bases aligning to TRBD1. The CDR3 runs 16 residues. The trim removed 1 base at V and 5 bases at J, leaving 7 bases unmatched. CDR3 sequence reads: CASSLGPQGAHQPQHF. CDR3 nucleotide sequence: TGTGCCAGCAGTTTAGGGCCGCAGGGGGCCCATCAGCCCCAGCATTTT.

The chain joins TRBV7-9 to TRBJ2-2; no clear D. V was cut by 3 bases and J by 4 bases, with 9 bases left in between. CDR1 and CDR2 from the germline V gene are SEHNR and FQNEAQ (reference sequence). The CDR3 runs 14 residues. CDR3 sequence reads: CASSLNVGTGELFF. The DNA for the CDR3 is TGTGCCAGCAGCTTGAATGTAGGCACCGGGGAGCTGTTTTTT. The full variable domain, in which reference TRBV7-9 and TRBJ2-2 provide the parts outside the CDR3, is DTGVSQNPRHKITKRGQNVTFRCDPISEHNRLYWYRQTLGQGPEFLTYFQNEAQLEKSRLLSDRFSAERPKGSFSTLEIQRTEQGDSAMYLCASSLNVGTGELFFGEGSRLTVL.

This clonotype came up a few times. This chain links TRBV12-3 or TRBV12-4 with TRBJ2-4, with TRBD1 identical over 8 bases. V gave up 6 bases and J gave up 0 bases; unmatched junction bases: 13. This CDR3 has 18 residues. Here the CDR3 DNA reads TGTGCCAGCAGCTATAATACCGGGACAGGACTAGCCAAAAACATTCAGTACTTC. The encoded protein is CASSYNTGTGLAKNIQYF.

This chain uses TRBV12-3 or TRBV12-4 with TRBJ2-5, with 8 bases that match TRBD2. This CDR3 is built from 15 residues. Losses at the gene ends were 2 bases for V and 4 bases for J; bases not matched to a gene: 6. The DNA for the CDR3 is TGTGCCAGCAGTTTATCCCTGGCGGGGGGAGAGACCCAGTACTTC. Translation gives CASSLSLAGGETQYF.